The next 20 T cell receptor beta chains were all read from a single sample in a study of tumor-infiltrating lymphocytes in primary liver carcinoma. Starting material of about 0.45 ug total RNA yielded TCR beta cDNA via a constant-region primer. A slightly modified ARM-PCR protocol with three nested multiplex PCR rounds produced these TCR beta libraries. For around 11 cycles apiece, the opening two PCR rounds ran with TRBV1-TRBV30 forward primers and a C-beta reverse primer. TCRdb reprocessed the multiplex PCR reads via MiXCR and lists one record per CDR3 protein. The sample lists 90,000 to 100,000 distinct CDR3 sequences; approximately 68% were seen once. Unsorted bulk tissue, about 19-30 mg of it, served as the source for co-extraction of RNA and DNA. The sample taken for sequencing was liver tumor tissue from sampling region 5. Indicated subset: tumor region T5, tumor centre. These receptors originate from a woman aged 55-75 years with primary liver carcinoma and hepatitis B virus infection.

Details on this clonotype: A junction boundary mismatches the germline segment, possibly from a read error. This sequence joins TRBV11-2 and TRBJ2-7; 8 bases match TRBD2. The germline CDR1 and CDR2 sequences are SGHAT and FQNNGV. The CDR3 runs to 14 residues. CDR3 protein: CVSNLTSGSYEQYF. CDR3 sequence (DNA): TGTGTCAGCAACTTGACAAGCGGGAGTTACGAGCAGTACTTC.

Worth noting for this clonotype: One end of the junction does not line up with germline, which may come from a read error. V gene TRBV29-1 combines with J gene TRBJ2-5; no clear D. Germline lookup yields CDR1 SQVTM and CDR2 ANQGSEA. The CDR3 consists of 12 residues. The CDR3 here is CCVVRVKETQYF. The CDR3 bases are TGCTGCGTTGTTCGGGTCAAAGAGACTCAGTACTTC.

The chain combines TRBV30 with TRBJ1-2; no reliable D call. V was clipped by 2 bases and J by 1 base, with 5 bases between them. CDR3 length: 12 residues. In germline, CDR1 is GTSNPN, CDR2 SVGIG (reference sequence). The CDR3 DNA sequence: TGTGCCTGGAGTATGGGTAACTATGGCTACACCTTC. Translating gives CAWSMGNYGYTF.

This chain links TRBV3-1 with TRBJ1-6; D unresolved. Germline loops: CDR1 LGHDT, CDR2 YNNKEL (reference sequence). V was shortened by 4 bases and J by 14 bases, with 21 bases between the two germline ends. This CDR3 spans 15 amino acids. DNA for the CDR3: TGTGCCAGCAGCCGAGCCGGGCCCTCCTCACCAGCCCTCCACTTT. This gives the protein CASSRAGPSSPALHF.

For this clonotype: A much larger clone is a single base away; this may be a read error. DNA of the CDR3: TGTGCCAACAGCCGGCCAGGACTAGCGGGAGCGGATACGCAGTATTTT. This gives the protein CANSRPGLAGADTQYF. The genes are TRBV5-4 and TRBJ2-3; 13 nucleotides agree with TRBD2. The germline V gene encodes CDR1 SGHNT and CDR2 YYREEE (reference sequence). The CDR3 totals 16 residues.

This clonotype occurred a few times. At one end the junction does not follow the germline gene, possibly because of a read error. The rearrangement links TRBV6-1 to TRBJ2-4; the match to TRBD1 covers 7 bases. Germline V gene data show CDR1 as MNHNS and CDR2 as SASEGT. The CDR3 is 16 amino acids. The CDR3 bases are TGTGCCGGCAGTGGACAGGCGCGACTATGGAAAAACATTCAGTACTTC. Protein sequence: CAGSGQARLWKNIQYF.

As regards this clonotype: This may be a read error, as it is one base from a much larger clone. This sequence joins TRBV28 and TRBJ2-7; D remains unclear. Germline CDR1 MDHEN, CDR2 SYDVKM. This CDR3 is 12 amino acids long. CDR3 loop: CVSSPHLYEQYF. As DNA, the CDR3 is TGTGTCAGCAGTCCCCACCTCTACGAGCAGTACTTC.

The chain joins TRBV28 to TRBJ1-2; the D is unclear. Germline V lookup: CDR1 MDHEN, CDR2 SYDVKM. Trimming took 5 bases from V and 3 from J, leaving 13 bases between them. The CDR3 extends over 14 amino acids. CDR3 nucleotide sequence: TGTGCCAGCAGTCCTCGACATGCTCACTATGGCTACACCTTC. Its protein is CASSPRHAHYGYTF.

In regard to this clonotype: A read error may account for a junction end that differs from germline. The chain joins TRBV12-3 or TRBV12-4 to TRBJ1-1; unclear D gene. The CDR3 contains 16 residues. The CDR3 here is CASSLPGRAPSTEAFF. The DNA for the CDR3 is TGTGCAAGCAGTTTACCGGGGAGGGCGCCTAGCACTGAAGCTTTCTTT.

To note about this clonotype: An end of the junction differs from the germline gene, which may be a read error. The V gene is TRBV11-2, the J gene TRBJ2-1; D ambiguous. Germline CDR1 and CDR2: SGHAT and FQNNGV. This CDR3 has 17 residues. The CDR3: CASSFTALRSSFNEQFF. CDR3 DNA: TGCGCCAGCAGCTTTACCGCACTGAGGAGCTCCTTCAATGAGCAGTTCTTC.

With regard to this clonotype: The CDR3 does not end in the conserved phenylalanine or tryptophan, so this is likely a read error. The chain carries TRBV11-2 and TRBJ1-4; D not certain. The CDR3 runs 15 residues. CDR1 is SGHAT and CDR2 is FQNNGV in the germline V gene. The CDR3, as DNA: TGTGCTAGCAGCTACTCGGTAGAGGACGGTGAAAAACTGTTTCTT. Its translation is CASSYSVEDGEKLFL.

Comment on this clonotype: This sequence may be a read error, since a much larger clone differs from it by one base. J is TRBJ1-6 and V is TRBV30, with no clear D. CDR1 and CDR2 (germline): GTSNPN, SVGIG (reference sequence). CDR3 length: 16 residues. V lost 4 bases and J 2 bases, leaving 15 bases between the germline ends. The CDR3 coding sequence is TGTGCCTGGACCCAATCGGGGATGACCTATAATTCACCCCTCCACTTT. This codes for CAWTQSGMTYNSPLHF.

Many counts were recorded for this clonotype. This chain connects TRBV12-3 or TRBV12-4 to TRBJ1-2; tentative D call: TRBD1 (5 bases). Between the trimmed V and J ends, which lost 6 bases and 8 bases, there was a span of 13 bases. The CDR3 runs to 12 residues. The CDR3 sequence: CASSRDVQGYTF. Written as DNA, the CDR3 is TGTGCCAGCAGCCGGGACGTGCAGGGCTACACCTTC.

Points on this clonotype: One end of the junction varies from germline; a read error may be responsible. This sequence joins TRBV11-3 and TRBJ2-2, with D possibly TRBD2 on 6 matching bases. In germline, CDR1 is SGHNT, CDR2 YENEEA. There are 14 residues in the CDR3. The CDR3 DNA reads as TGTGCCAGCAGGAACCATAAGAACACTGGGGAGGTGTTTTTT. Translating it yields CASRNHKNTGEVFF. Based on the CDR3 plus reference TRBV11-3 and TRBJ2-2, the full variable domain is EAGVVQSPRYKIIEKKQPVAFWCNPISGHNTLYWYLQNLGQGPELLIRYENEEAVDDSQLPKDRFSAERLKGVDSTLKIQPAELGDSAVYLCASRNHKNTGEVFFGEGSRLTVL.

With respect to this clonotype: Without the conserved terminal phenylalanine or tryptophan, this CDR3 likely stems from a read error. The gene calls are TRBV7-9 and TRBJ1-3; D perhaps matches TRBD1 (5 bases). This CDR3 is 13 amino acids long. Per germline, CDR1 SEHNR and CDR2 FQNEAQ (reference sequence). Trimming shortened V by 5 bases and J by 4 bases, and 9 bases separated the two germline ends. Here the CDR3 DNA reads TGTGCCAGCAGCCCCAGGACAGGAAACACCATATATCTT. Translated: CASSPRTGNTIYL.

As concerns this clonotype: The CDR3 does not end in the conserved phenylalanine or tryptophan, so this is likely a read error. The DNA is omitted, as the CDR3 cannot be located on it reliably, and the CDR3 follows TCRdb's listing. The chain is built from TRBV29-1 and TRBJ2-2; TRBD1, the table's D call, lacks a check against the DNA. The CDR3 spans 14 amino acids, including both terminal residues. Germline V gene lookup returns CDR1 SQVTM and CDR2 ANQGSEA. CDR3 loop: CSAERRGKTGEPFV.

The chain has TRBV29-1 and TRBJ2-1; D unclear. There are 16 residues in the CDR3. Germline lookup yields CDR1 SQVTM and CDR2 ANQGSEA. The ends were cut back, 3 bases at V and 12 bases at J, with 27 bases in the middle. The CDR3 reads CSVEGTLTPEWNGQFF. CDR3 DNA sequence: TGCAGCGTTGAGGGAACACTAACTCCCGAGTGGAACGGGCAGTTCTTC.

Notes on this clonotype: The junction does not match germline at one end; this may be a read error. The chain uses TRBV6-1 and TRBJ1-1; no definite D call. CDR1 MNHNS and CDR2 SASEGT come from the germline V gene. The CDR3 contains 11 residues. CDR3 DNA: TGTGCCAGCGAAGGTAACACTGAAGCTGTCTTT. Translation: CASEGNTEAVF.

This clonotype was detected ten times or more. The chain couples TRBV6-1 to TRBJ1-1, with 10 bases identical to TRBD1. The V gene's germline CDR1 is MNHNS and CDR2 SASEGT. The trim removed 6 bases at V and 3 bases at J, leaving 7 bases unmatched. The CDR3 length is 15 residues. The CDR3 protein is CASRPGQGWDTEAFF. Written as DNA, the CDR3 is TGTGCCAGCAGGCCGGGACAGGGGTGGGACACTGAAGCTTTCTTT.

This clonotype showed up many times. V is TRBV6-5 and J is TRBJ2-1; 7 bases align to TRBD2. This CDR3 comprises 15 residues. V was pared by 2 bases and J by 4 bases, with 5 bases of the junction left unmatched. Germline V gene sequence: CDR1 MNHEY, CDR2 SVGAGI. The CDR3 reads CASSYGLAEYNEQFF. The CDR3 bases are TGTGCCAGCAGTTACGGCCTAGCGGAGTACAATGAGCAGTTCTTC.